This T cell receptor beta chain is from a study of blood T cell repertoires in COVID-19. Study-level information: COVID-19 samples from acute and convalescent phases originated in the United States, Italy and Spain. PBMCs, B-cell-depleted T cells, or T cells provided the cDNA or gDNA that made up the material.

During active infection, Seattle patients enrolled and were then monitored through disease. This clone was counted once. Per germline, CDR1 LNHNV and CDR2 YYDKDF (reference sequence). The CDR3 spans 14 residues. V shed 0 bases and J shed 6 bases, with 6 bases lying between them. As handled by the study authors: It was from reference gene primer amplification that nucleated cell counts were estimated. Data came from immunoSEQ multiplex PCR; TCRdb stores just in-frame clones and leaves some out. Clone size and V and J calls were adopted from that table, with D and trimming inferred from the DNA. Of some 330,000 clones listed, 85% to 90% are singletons.

V and J are TRBV15 and TRBJ1-6; D is uncertain. The sequence came from a woman in her twenties or thirties with COVID-19, enrolled during active disease. Sequenced input: peripheral blood. Here the CDR3 reads CATSRDRSNSPLHF. The CDR3 DNA sequence: TGTGCCACCAGCAGAGATCGCAGTAATTCACCCCTCCACTTT.